The T cell receptor (beta chain) described here comes from a study of cytomegalovirus exposure and HLA in healthy donors. Study context: Across more than 350 genotyped donors, roughly 80% landed in the Caucasian-associated ancestry cluster.

The PCR contained 60 Vbeta and 13 Jbeta primers. The method was immunoSEQ multiplex PCR; TCRdb's version includes in-frame clones alone and lacks a portion of them. The sample holds some 110,000 clones, roughly 85% seen once. The length of the CDR3 is 15 residues. Germline V gene lookup returns CDR1 MNHEY and CDR2 SVGAGI. Trimming took off 7 bases at V and 4 bases at J, with 17 bases between the two ends. Overall study results and limits: Researchers reported that a few CMV-associated chains were confirmed in vitro as CMV antigen-specific. Sequencing artifact likely explains a cluster of highly shared sequence variants. As immune exposure information, only CMV serostatus was available.

About this clone: No antigen is known for it.

This receptor was taken from a man in his 60s in good health and CMV-seropositive. Sequenced sample: PBMCs. The chain recombines TRBV6-5 with TRBJ2-1; D might be TRBD2 (5 bases). The CDR3 bases are TGTGCCAGCACCAAAACGGGGATTCGGTACAATGAGCAGTTCTTC. It is translated as CASTKTGIRYNEQFF.